These T cell receptor beta chains were read from a single sample in a study of cytomegalovirus exposure and HLA in healthy donors. Produced via immunoSEQ multiplex PCR; TCRdb's table is partial and in-frame only. The data show over 150,000 clones, about four fifths seen once. The sequenced sample consisted of PBMCs. Receptors were obtained from a man between 18 and 29 years old in good health and CMV-seronegative. Both conserved end residues are part of each CDR3. Each record gives: V gene, CDR3 length, CDR3 protein.

>TRBV7-3|16
CASSLTGGDGANVLTF
>TRBV7-2|16
CASSRTSGGDTGELFF
>TRBV11-2|15
CASSWQGATNEKLFF
>TRBV9|15
CASSVAGRGNQPQHF
>TRBV6-4|15
CASSAYRGYHYGYTF
>TRBV18|15
CASSPDQGKHSPLHF
>TRBV4-1|19
CASRNPLAGGRSSYNEQFF
>TRBV5-1|15
CASSLSPGGVQPQHF
>TRBV7-9|17
CASSPRTGGKAKNSQYF
>TRBV7-8|17
CASSLPFWEGRNEKLFF
>TRBV5-1|12
CASSLGLETQYF
>TRBV9|15
CASSPWDLVTDTQYF
>TRBV21-1|14
CASSKRTGNYEQYF
>TRBV11-3|14
CASSSGGPGNTIYF
>TRBV6-5|14
CASSSPDRVYGYTF
>TRBV11-2|15
CASSFRGLETGELFF
>TRBV30|14
CAWSSGGGQETQYF
>TRBV7-7|15
CASSPLGPEGETQYF
>TRBV7-3|16
CASSLTGAVSTDTQYF
>TRBV7-6|17
CASSSPSGGGITGELFF
>TRBV7-6|13
CASSLGAGGEAFF
>TRBV7-9|14
CSSSFSDRHYGYTF
>TRBV7-6|15
CASRSLPQGTDTQYF
>TRBV11-3|17
CASSLSGEVTGANVLTF
>TRBV5-1|16
CASSIRQGAIEQRQFF
>TRBV15|15
CATSRDPGVQETQYF
>TRBV5-1|17
CASSLAGLAGNTGELFF